The entry below gives a single T cell receptor (beta chain) sequence along with its context. Its antigen is unknown. One end of the junction is discordant with germline, which a read error may explain. These data are taken from a study of molecular identifiers for immune sequencing clone quantification. Previously reported methods and listed TCR primers produced the bulk TCR libraries. TCRdb ran MiXCR on the PCR reads and lists one entry per CDR3 protein. Of some 93,000 distinct CDR3 sequences in the sample, roughly 23% are singletons; the top ten hold 1% to 1.2%. Study-level points and caveats: Clonotypes topping 20 RNA copies carried over 99% of effector molecules but under 1% of naive ones.

The sequence was obtained from a human donor in good health. Some libraries in this study had Jurkat cell RNA spiked in. Sequenced input: naive CD8+ T cells from blood, with Jurkat cell RNA spiked in. Subset here: FACS-sorted CD8+CD4-CCR7+CD45RA+ naive T cells.

The CDR3: CASSQVLTETQHF. CDR3 sequence (DNA): TGCGCCAGCAGCCAAGTTCTAACGGAGACCCAGCACTTC. V gene TRBV4-1 combines with J gene TRBJ2-5; D gene uncertain. The CDR3 is 13 residues long. CDR1 MGHRA and CDR2 YSYEKL come from the germline V gene.